This T cell receptor beta chain was identified in a study of cytomegalovirus exposure and HLA in healthy donors. CDR1 and CDR2 (germline): KGHSH, LQKENI. Losses at the gene ends were 6 bases for V and 2 bases for J; bases not matched to a gene: 3. This CDR3 region has 13 residues. Use of 60 Vbeta and 13 Jbeta primers characterized the PCR. Assay: immunoSEQ multiplex PCR; the TCRdb copy retains only in-frame clones and omits some. The sample has more than 110,000 clones; about 80% are singletons. The J gene is TRBJ1-1, the V gene TRBV18; 7 bases are a match to TRBD1. The source is a man younger than 45 in good health and CMV-seropositive. Specimen: PBMCs. CDR3 residues: CASSGQKNTEAFF. In nucleotides, the CDR3 is TGTGCCAGCTCGGGACAGAAAAACACTGAAGCTTTCTTT.